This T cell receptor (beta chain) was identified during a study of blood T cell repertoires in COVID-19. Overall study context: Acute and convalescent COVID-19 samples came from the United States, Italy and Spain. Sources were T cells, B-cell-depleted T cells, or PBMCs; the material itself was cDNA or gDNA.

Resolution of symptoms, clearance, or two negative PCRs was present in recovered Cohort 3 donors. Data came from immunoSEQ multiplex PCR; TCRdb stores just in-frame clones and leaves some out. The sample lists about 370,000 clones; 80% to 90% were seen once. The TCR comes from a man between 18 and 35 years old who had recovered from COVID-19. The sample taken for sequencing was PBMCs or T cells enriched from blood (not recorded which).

The CDR3 DNA reads TGTGCCAGAGAGGAGGAGGTCACCGGGGAGCTGTTTTTT. Encoded protein: CAREEEVTGELFF. V gene TRBV7-9 combines with J gene TRBJ2-2, with D perhaps matching TRBD2 (5 bases). This CDR3 is built from 13 residues. Germline lookup yields CDR1 SEHNR and CDR2 FQNEAQ (reference sequence). Between the trimmed V and J ends, which lost 9 bases and 4 bases, there was a span of 12 bases.